These 14 T cell receptor beta chains share one sample of origin, sequenced in a study of CD4+ T cells in melanoma. The method was immunoSEQ multiplex PCR; TCRdb's version includes in-frame clones alone and lacks a portion of them. The sample holds about 21,000 clones; roughly 80% are singletons and the top ten take approximately 4%. The sequencing sample was made of cells from a culture (not recorded whether cultured in vitro). These receptors were collected from a human donor with melanoma.

This chain joins TRBV5-1 and TRBJ1-6, with 7 bases lining up with TRBD1. CDR1 is SGHRS, CDR2 YFSETQ, per germline. The CDR3 runs to 14 residues. Trimming cost V 4 bases and J 8 bases; bases outside gene matches: 6. The CDR3 loop reads CASSPGTVDSPLHF. The CDR3 region has the DNA TGCGCCAGCAGCCCCGGGACAGTAGATTCACCCCTCCACTTT.

Note on this clone: A junction boundary mismatches the germline segment, possibly from a read error. Additional DNA sequences in this sample encode the identical CDR3. CDR3 region: CASSQQGNTEAFF. The DNA of the CDR3 is TGTGCCAGCAGTCAACAGGGAAACACTGAGGCTTTCTTT. The chain uses TRBV6-1 and TRBJ1-1; a possible D gene is TRBD1 (6 bases). Germline V gene lookup returns CDR1 MNHNS and CDR2 SASEGT. This CDR3 comprises 13 residues.

The chain couples TRBV6-1 to TRBJ1-2, with TRBD1 matching 9 bases. V lost 6 bases to trimming and J lost 2 bases; unmatched junction nucleotides: 7. Germline V lookup: CDR1 MNHNS, CDR2 SASEGT. The CDR3 runs 15 residues. For the CDR3, the DNA is TGTGCCAGCAGCCTTAGGGACAGGGAAAACTATGGCTACACCTTC. Translated: CASSLRDRENYGYTF.

This rearrangement joins TRBV11-2 to TRBJ1-2; unclear D gene. Germline CDR1 SGHAT, CDR2 FQNNGV. The CDR3 consists of 12 residues. V lost 4 bases to trimming and J lost 10 bases, with 13 bases between them. DNA for the CDR3: TGTGCCAGCAGCTCCTCGACCAGTCTCTACACCTTC. Translation gives CASSSSTSLYTF.

The chain recombines TRBV6-5 with TRBJ1-1; the D is unclear. V was pared by 5 bases and J by 1 base, with 14 bases between. Germline V gene data show CDR1 as MNHEY and CDR2 as SVGAGI. CDR3 length: 15 amino acids. The CDR3 loop reads CASSPGPRGNTEAFF. The CDR3 DNA follows: TGTGCCAGCAGTCCCGGACCGCGGGGGAACACTGAAGCTTTCTTT.

The gene calls are TRBV28 and TRBJ1-3; unclear D gene. The CDR3 sequence is 15 residues long. V dropped 2 bases and J dropped 0 bases, with 8 bases sitting between them. CDR1 MDHEN and CDR2 SYDVKM come from the germline V gene. CDR3 coding DNA: TGTGCCAGCAGTTTAGGAGCCTTCTCTGGAAACACCATATATTTT. Residues: CASSLGAFSGNTIYF.

The rearrangement uses TRBV2 and TRBJ1-1; 8 bases align to TRBD1. There are 13 residues in the CDR3. With V trimmed by 6 bases and J by 11 bases, 11 bases remained unmatched. The germline CDR1 and CDR2 sequences are SNHLY and FYNNEI. Here the CDR3 reads CASRPDRGSVAFF. The CDR3 nucleotides read TGTGCCAGCAGGCCTGACAGGGGCTCTGTTGCTTTCTTT.

The V call is TRBV27, the J call TRBJ1-2; maybe TRBD1 (5 bases). CDR1 and CDR2 from the germline V gene are MNHEY and SMNVEV (reference sequence). Between the trimmed V and J ends, which lost 8 bases and 7 bases, there was a span of 20 bases. The CDR3 is 14 residues long. The CDR3 sequence: CASSRAGLRSGYTF. The CDR3 nucleotides read TGTGCCAGCTCCAGGGCGGGCCTAAGGAGTGGCTACACCTTC.

This clone showed up just once. The rearrangement joins TRBV5-6 to TRBJ2-5, with 7 bases matching TRBD2. In germline, CDR1 is SGHDT, CDR2 YYEEEE. V shed 4 bases and J 5 bases; nucleotides not matched to a gene: 5. The CDR3 spans 13 residues. The CDR3 sequence: CASSQSGAETQYF. For the CDR3, the DNA is TGTGCCAGCAGCCAGAGCGGGGCCGAGACCCAGTACTTC.

Written as DNA, the CDR3 is TGTGCCAGCAGTTTGAGGTTCGCCGGGGAGCTGTTTTTT. The encoded protein is CASSLRFAGELFF. The rearrangement uses TRBV11-2 and TRBJ2-2; D ambiguous. Deletions cut 6 bases from V and 6 bases from J, with 11 bases between. The CDR3 covers 13 residues. Germline V gives CDR1 SGHAT, CDR2 FQNNGV.

The J gene is TRBJ2-7, the V gene TRBV4-1; D is unclear. The CDR3 is 14 residues long. V lost 1 base, J lost 3 bases, and 10 bases lay in between. CDR1 and CDR2 (germline): MGHRA, YSYEKL. The CDR3 region has the DNA TGCGCCAGCAGCCAAGGGGCGGTCCTCTACGAGCAGTACTTC. Its protein is CASSQGAVLYEQYF.

The chain has TRBV11-2 and TRBJ2-5; D may be TRBD1 (5 bases). V was clipped by 5 bases and J by 2 bases, with 12 bases between them. Germline lookup yields CDR1 SGHAT and CDR2 FQNNGV. The CDR3 loop spans 14 amino acids. The CDR3, as DNA: TGTGCCAGCAGCGCACGGACACCACAAGAGACCCAGTACTTC. Translation gives CASSARTPQETQYF.

The chain employs TRBV7-9 and TRBJ2-3, with TRBD2 matching over 16 bases. Trimming at V came to 5 bases and at J to 4 bases, leaving 12 bases not matched to a gene. This CDR3 comprises 19 residues. In germline, CDR1 is SEHNR, CDR2 FQNEAQ (reference sequence). CDR3 nucleotides: TGTGCCAGCAGCAAAGGGGGACTAGCGGGGGGGTCCCCCGCAGATACGCAGTATTTT. This gives the protein CASSKGGLAGGSPADTQYF.

This chain uses TRBV7-6 with TRBJ1-4, with TRBD1 as a possible D gene (6 bases). This CDR3 is built from 12 residues. V was trimmed by 5 bases and J by 11 bases, leaving 12 bases between them. The germline CDR1 and CDR2 sequences are SGHVS and FNYEAQ. The DNA of the CDR3 is TGTGCCAGCAGCCACCGTCAGGGGAAACTGTTTTTT. Encoded protein: CASSHRQGKLFF.